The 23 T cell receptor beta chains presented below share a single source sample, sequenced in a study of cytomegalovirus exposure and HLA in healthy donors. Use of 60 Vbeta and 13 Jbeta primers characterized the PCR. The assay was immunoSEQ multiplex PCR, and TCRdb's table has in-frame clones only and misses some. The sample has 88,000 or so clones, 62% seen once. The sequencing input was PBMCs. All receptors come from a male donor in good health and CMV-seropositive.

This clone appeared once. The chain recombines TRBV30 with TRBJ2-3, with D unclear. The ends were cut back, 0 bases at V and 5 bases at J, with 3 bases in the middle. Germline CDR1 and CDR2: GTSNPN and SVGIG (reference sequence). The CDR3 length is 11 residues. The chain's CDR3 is CAWSVQDTQYF. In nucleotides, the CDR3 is TGTGCCTGGAGTGTACAAGATACGCAGTATTTT.

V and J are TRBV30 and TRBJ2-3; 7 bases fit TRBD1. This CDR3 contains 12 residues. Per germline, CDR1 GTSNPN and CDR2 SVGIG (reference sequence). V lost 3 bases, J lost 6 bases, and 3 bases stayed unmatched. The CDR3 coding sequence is TGTGCCTGGAGGGGGACAGCTGATACGCAGTATTTT. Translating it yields CAWRGTADTQYF.

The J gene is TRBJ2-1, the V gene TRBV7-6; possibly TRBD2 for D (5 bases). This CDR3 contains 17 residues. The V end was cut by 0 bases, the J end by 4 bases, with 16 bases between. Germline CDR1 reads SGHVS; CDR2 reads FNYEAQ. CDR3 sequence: CASSLARGITGYNEQFF. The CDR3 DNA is TGTGCCAGCAGCTTAGCGCGAGGGATCACTGGATACAATGAGCAGTTCTTC.

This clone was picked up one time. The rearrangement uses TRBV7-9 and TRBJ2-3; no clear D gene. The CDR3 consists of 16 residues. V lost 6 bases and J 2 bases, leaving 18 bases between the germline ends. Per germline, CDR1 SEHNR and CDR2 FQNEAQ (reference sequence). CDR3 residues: CASSSPRRFNTDTQYF. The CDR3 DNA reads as TGTGCCAGCAGTTCCCCGCGGCGGTTCAACACAGATACGCAGTATTTT. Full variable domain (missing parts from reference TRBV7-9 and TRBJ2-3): DTGVSQNPRHKITKRGQNVTFRCDPISEHNRLYWYRQTLGQGPEFLTYFQNEAQLEKSRLLSDRFSAERPKGSFSTLEIQRTEQGDSAMYLCASSSPRRFNTDTQYFGPGTRLTVL.

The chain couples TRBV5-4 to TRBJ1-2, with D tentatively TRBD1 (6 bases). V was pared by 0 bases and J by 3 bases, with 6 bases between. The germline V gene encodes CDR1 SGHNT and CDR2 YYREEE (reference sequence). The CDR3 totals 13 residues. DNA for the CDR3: TGTGCCAGCAGCTTGGAGGGGGACTATGGCTACACCTTC. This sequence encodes CASSLEGDYGYTF.

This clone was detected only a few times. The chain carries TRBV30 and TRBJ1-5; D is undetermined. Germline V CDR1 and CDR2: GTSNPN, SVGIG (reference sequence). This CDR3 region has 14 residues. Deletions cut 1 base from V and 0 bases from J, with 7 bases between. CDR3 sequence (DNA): TGTGCCTGGAGTGCCCACAGTAGCAATCAGCCCCAGCATTTT. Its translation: CAWSAHSSNQPQHF.

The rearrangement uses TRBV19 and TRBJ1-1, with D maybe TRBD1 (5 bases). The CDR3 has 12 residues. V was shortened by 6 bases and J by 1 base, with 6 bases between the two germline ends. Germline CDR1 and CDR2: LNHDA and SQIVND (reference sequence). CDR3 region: CASRQANTEAFF. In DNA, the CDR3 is TGTGCCAGTAGACAGGCGAACACTGAAGCTTTCTTT.

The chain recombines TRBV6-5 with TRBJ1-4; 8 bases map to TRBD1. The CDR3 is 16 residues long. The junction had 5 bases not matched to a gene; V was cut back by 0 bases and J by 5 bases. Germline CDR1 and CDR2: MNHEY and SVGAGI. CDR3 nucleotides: TGTGCCAGCAGTTACTCAGGACAGGGCGGGAATGAAAAACTGTTTTTT. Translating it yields CASSYSGQGGNEKLFF.

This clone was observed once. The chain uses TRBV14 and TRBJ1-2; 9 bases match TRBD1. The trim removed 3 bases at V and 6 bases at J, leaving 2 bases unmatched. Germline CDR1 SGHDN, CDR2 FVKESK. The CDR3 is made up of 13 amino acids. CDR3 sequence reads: CASSQRTGDGYTF. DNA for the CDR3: TGTGCCAGCAGCCAGAGGACAGGGGATGGCTACACCTTC.

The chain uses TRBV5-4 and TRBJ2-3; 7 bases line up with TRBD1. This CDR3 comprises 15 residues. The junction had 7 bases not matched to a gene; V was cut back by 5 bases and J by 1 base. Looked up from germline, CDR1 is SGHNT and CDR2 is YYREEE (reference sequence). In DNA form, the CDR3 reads TGTGCCAGCAGTTCAGGGGGAAGACGCACAGATACGCAGTATTTT. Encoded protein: CASSSGGRRTDTQYF.

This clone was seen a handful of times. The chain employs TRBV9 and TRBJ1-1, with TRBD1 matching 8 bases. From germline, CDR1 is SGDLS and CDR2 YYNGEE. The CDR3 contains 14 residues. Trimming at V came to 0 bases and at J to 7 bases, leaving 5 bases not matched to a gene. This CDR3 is CASSVVSGTGEAFF. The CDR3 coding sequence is TGTGCCAGCAGCGTAGTCTCCGGGACAGGTGAAGCTTTCTTT.

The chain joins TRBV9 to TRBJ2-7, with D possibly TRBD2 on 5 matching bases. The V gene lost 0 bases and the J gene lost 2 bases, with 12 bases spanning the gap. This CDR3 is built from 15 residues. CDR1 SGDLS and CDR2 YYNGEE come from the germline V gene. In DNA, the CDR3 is TGTGCCAGCAGCGTAGGAGAAGACTATCCCTACGAGCAGTACTTC. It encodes CASSVGEDYPYEQYF.

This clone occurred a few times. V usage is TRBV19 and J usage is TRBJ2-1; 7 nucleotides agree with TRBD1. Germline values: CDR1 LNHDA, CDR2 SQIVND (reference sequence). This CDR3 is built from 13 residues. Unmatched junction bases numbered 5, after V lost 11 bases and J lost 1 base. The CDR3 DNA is TGTGCCTGGACAGGCCCTTCCTACAATGAGCAGTTCTTC. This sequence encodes CAWTGPSYNEQFF.

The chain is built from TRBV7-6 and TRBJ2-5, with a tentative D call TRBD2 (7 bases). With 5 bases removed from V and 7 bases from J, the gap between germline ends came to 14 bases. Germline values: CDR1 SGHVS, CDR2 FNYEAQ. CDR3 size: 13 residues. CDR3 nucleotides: TGTGCCAGCAGCCCCGGGGGGCAGGGGACCCAGTACTTC. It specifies CASSPGGQGTQYF.

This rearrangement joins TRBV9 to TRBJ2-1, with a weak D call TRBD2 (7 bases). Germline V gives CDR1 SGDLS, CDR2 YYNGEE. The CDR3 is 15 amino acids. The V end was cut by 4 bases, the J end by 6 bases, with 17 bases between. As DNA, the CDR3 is TGTGCCAGCAGCCCGGGGGGCGGTTGGGGCAATGAGCAGTTCTTC. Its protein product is CASSPGGGWGNEQFF.

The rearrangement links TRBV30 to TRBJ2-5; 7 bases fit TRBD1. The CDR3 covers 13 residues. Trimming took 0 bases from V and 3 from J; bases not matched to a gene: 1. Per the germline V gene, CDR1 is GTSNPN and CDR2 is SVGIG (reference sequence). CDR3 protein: CAWSVGGKETQYF. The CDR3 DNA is TGTGCCTGGAGTGTAGGGGGCAAAGAGACCCAGTACTTC.

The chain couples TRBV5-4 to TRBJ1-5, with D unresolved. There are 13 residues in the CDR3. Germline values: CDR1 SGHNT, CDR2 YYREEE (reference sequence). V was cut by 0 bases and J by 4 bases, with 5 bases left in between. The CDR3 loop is CASSLDSNQPQHF. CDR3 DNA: TGTGCCAGCAGCTTGGACAGTAATCAGCCCCAGCATTTT.

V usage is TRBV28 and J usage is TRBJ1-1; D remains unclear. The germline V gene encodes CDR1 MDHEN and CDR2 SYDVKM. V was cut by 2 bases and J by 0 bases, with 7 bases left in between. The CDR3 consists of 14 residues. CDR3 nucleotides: TGTGCCAGCAGTTTACGACAAATGAACACTGAAGCTTTCTTT. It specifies CASSLRQMNTEAFF.

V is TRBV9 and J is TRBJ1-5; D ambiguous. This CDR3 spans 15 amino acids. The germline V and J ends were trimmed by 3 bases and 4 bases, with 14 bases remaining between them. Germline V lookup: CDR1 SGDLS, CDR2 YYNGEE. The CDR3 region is CASSEDGIANQPQHF. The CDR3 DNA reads TGTGCCAGCAGCGAGGACGGTATAGCGAATCAGCCCCAGCATTTT.

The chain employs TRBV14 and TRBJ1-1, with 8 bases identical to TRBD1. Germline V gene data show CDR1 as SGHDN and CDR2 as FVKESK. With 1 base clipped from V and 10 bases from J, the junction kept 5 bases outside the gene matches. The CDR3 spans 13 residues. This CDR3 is CASSQGTGTGAFF. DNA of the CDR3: TGTGCCAGCAGCCAAGGGACAGGGACCGGAGCTTTCTTT.

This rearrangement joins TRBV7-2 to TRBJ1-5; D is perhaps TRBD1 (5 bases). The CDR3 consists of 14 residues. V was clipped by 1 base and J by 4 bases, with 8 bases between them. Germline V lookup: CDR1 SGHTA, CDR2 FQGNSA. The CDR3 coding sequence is TGTGCCAGCAGCTTAGATGCAGGGAATCAGCCCCAGCATTTT. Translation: CASSLDAGNQPQHF.

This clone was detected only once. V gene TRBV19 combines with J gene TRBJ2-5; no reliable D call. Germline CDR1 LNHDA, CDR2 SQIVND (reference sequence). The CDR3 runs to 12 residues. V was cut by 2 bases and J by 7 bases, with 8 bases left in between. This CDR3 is CASSIYGGTQYF. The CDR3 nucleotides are TGTGCCAGTAGTATATATGGCGGGACCCAGTACTTC.

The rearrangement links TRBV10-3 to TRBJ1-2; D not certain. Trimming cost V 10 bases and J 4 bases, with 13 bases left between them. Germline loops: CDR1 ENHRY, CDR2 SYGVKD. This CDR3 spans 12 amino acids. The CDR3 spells CATRQVSYGYTF. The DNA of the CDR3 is TGTGCCACCCGGCAGGTCTCCTATGGCTACACCTTC.